This is a list of T cell receptor beta chains from one sample in a study of regulatory T cells in long-lasting Graves disease. TCRdb passed the multiplex PCR reads through MiXCR, listing each CDR3 protein once. The sample includes roughly 700,000 distinct CDR3 sequences, about 32% seen only once; the top ten take around 40%. This material consisted of peripheral blood mononuclear cells (PBMCs), taken when the disease was refractory, from a patient treated with antithyroid drugs. The receptors derive from a female donor with Graves disease. Both conserved end residues are part of each CDR3. The order of the fields is CDR3 DNA, CDR3 protein, D gene, clone size, J gene, V gene. A D gene is named only where the DNA matches it firmly. The size entry is marked missing in some rows and otherwise reads once, few, many or a size class.

DNA: TGTGCCAGCAGCAAAGGGCCAGGGCAAAACACTGAAGCTTTCTTT; CDR3: CASSKGPGQNTEAFF; D: .; size: once; J: TRBJ1-1; V: TRBV7-3
DNA: TGTGCCAGCAGCACAGGACTAGCGGGAGACCTTGGTAGCGAGCAGTACTTC; CDR3: CASSTGLAGDLGSEQYF; D: TRBD2; size: few; J: TRBJ2-7; V: TRBV9
DNA: TGTGCCAGCAGCCCTCGACCCCTGACTAGCGGAACCTACGAGCAGTACTTC; CDR3: CASSPRPLTSGTYEQYF; D: TRBD2; size: few; J: TRBJ2-7; V: TRBV9
DNA: TGTGCCAGCACCTTGGGGGACCAAGAGACCCAGTACTTC; CDR3: CASTLGDQETQYF; D: .; size: many; J: TRBJ2-5; V: TRBV12-3/TRBV12-4
DNA: TGTGCCTGGAGTGTCCGGCGGTCAACTAATGAAAAACTGTTTTTT; CDR3: CAWSVRRSTNEKLFF; D: .; size: .; J: TRBJ1-4; V: TRBV30
DNA: TGTGCCAGCAGTTACCAGGGGGCAGATTCACCCCTCCACTTT; CDR3: CASSYQGADSPLHF; D: TRBD1; size: .; J: TRBJ1-6; V: TRBV6-2/TRBV6-3
DNA: TGTGCCTGGAGTGTGTGGGGCGGCACTGAAGCTTTCTTT; CDR3: CAWSVWGGTEAFF; D: .; size: few; J: TRBJ1-1; V: TRBV30
DNA: TGCGCCAGCAGCTTCGGAAACTCCGGGGAGCTGTTTTTT; CDR3: CASSFGNSGELFF; D: .; size: .; J: TRBJ2-2; V: TRBV5-1
DNA: TGCGCCAGCAGCTTGGATGGCAGAACACACACTGAAGCTTTCTTT; CDR3: CASSLDGRTHTEAFF; D: .; size: few; J: TRBJ1-1; V: TRBV5-1
DNA: TGTGCCAGTAGCTCCCAAAGAGGGAACTACGAGCAGTACTTC; CDR3: CASSSQRGNYEQYF; D: .; size: .; J: TRBJ2-7; V: TRBV19
DNA: TGTGCCAGCAGCTCCCCCCGGGACTTAACCTACGAGCAGTACTTC; CDR3: CASSSPRDLTYEQYF; D: .; size: few; J: TRBJ2-7; V: TRBV7-9
DNA: TGTGCCAGCAGTTTCGGGGGAGGGGTGGGCAATCAGCCCCAGCATTTT; CDR3: CASSFGGGVGNQPQHF; D: .; size: many; J: TRBJ1-5; V: TRBV12-3/TRBV12-4
DNA: TGTGCCAGCAGTACTGAACCCGGAGGCTACACCTTC; CDR3: CASSTEPGGYTF; D: .; size: few; J: TRBJ1-2; V: TRBV12-3/TRBV12-4
DNA: TGTGCCAGCAGCCCAACGGCACGGGGATGGGAAAAACTGTTTTTT; CDR3: CASSPTARGWEKLFF; D: .; size: few; J: TRBJ1-4; V: TRBV7-6
DNA: TGTGCCAGCTCACCATTGGACATATCCTACGAGCAGTACTTC; CDR3: CASSPLDISYEQYF; D: .; size: .; J: TRBJ2-7; V: TRBV6-1
DNA: TGTGCCAGCCTTCGACAGGGTACCACTGAAGCTTTCTTT; CDR3: CASLRQGTTEAFF; D: TRBD1; size: few; J: TRBJ1-1; V: TRBV27
DNA: TGTGCCAGCAGTTACGATGTGGGTTTAGGGAATTCACCCCTCCACTTT; CDR3: CASSYDVGLGNSPLHF; D: .; size: few; J: TRBJ1-6; V: TRBV6-2/TRBV6-3
DNA: TGCGCCAGCAGGACTAGCGGGATTAACGAGCAGTACTTC; CDR3: CASRTSGINEQYF; D: TRBD2; size: .; J: TRBJ2-7; V: TRBV5-1
DNA: TGTGCCAGCAGTTTGCGGGCTAGTGGGAATGAGCAGTTCTTC; CDR3: CASSLRASGNEQFF; D: .; size: .; J: TRBJ2-1; V: TRBV27
DNA: TGCAGTGCTACCCCGGGGGGGTTGACCAAAAACATTCAGTACTTC; CDR3: CSATPGGLTKNIQYF; D: TRBD2; size: few; J: TRBJ2-4; V: TRBV20-1
DNA: TGTGCCAGCAGTTACGGGTTAGGTCAGGGGAACACTGAAGCTTTCTTT; CDR3: CASSYGLGQGNTEAFF; D: .; size: many; J: TRBJ1-1; V: TRBV6-5
DNA: TGTGCCAGCAGCGCAATACCCCCGACTGAAGCTTTCTTT; CDR3: CASSAIPPTEAFF; D: .; size: .; J: TRBJ1-1; V: TRBV9
DNA: TGTGCCAGCTCGGGCACGCGTGGAGCTTTCTTT; CDR3: CASSGTRGAFF; D: .; size: many; J: TRBJ1-1; V: TRBV28
DNA: TGTGCCAGCAGTGAAGCCCCCAGGAGCTACGAGCAGTACTTC; CDR3: CASSEAPRSYEQYF; D: .; size: .; J: TRBJ2-7; V: TRBV6-1
DNA: TGTGCCAGCAAGCCGGGTAGCAATCAGCCCCAGCATTTT; CDR3: CASKPGSNQPQHF; D: .; size: many; J: TRBJ1-5; V: TRBV6-1
DNA: TGTGCCAGCAGCACCTTACTAGGGGTCACCGGGGAGCTGTTTTTT; CDR3: CASSTLLGVTGELFF; D: .; size: .; J: TRBJ2-2; V: TRBV13
DNA: TGTGCCAGCCAAGGACGAGCTGAAGCTTTCTTT; CDR3: CASQGRAEAFF; D: .; size: many; J: TRBJ1-1; V: TRBV12-3/TRBV12-4
DNA: TGCGCCAGCAGCTTGGCCGACAGGACCTCTGGAAACACCATATATTTT; CDR3: CASSLADRTSGNTIYF; D: .; size: .; J: TRBJ1-3; V: TRBV5-1
DNA: TGTGCCAGCAGATTCGGGCAGGGTAGCAATCAGCCCCAGCATTTT; CDR3: CASRFGQGSNQPQHF; D: .; size: few; J: TRBJ1-5; V: TRBV12-3/TRBV12-4
DNA: TGTGCCAGCAGCGTAGGAGCGGGAGGGTCCTACGAGCAGTACTTC; CDR3: CASSVGAGGSYEQYF; D: TRBD2; size: many; J: TRBJ2-7; V: TRBV9
DNA: TGCAGCGTCGGTAGGACAGGAGGGAACACTGAAGCTTTCTTT; CDR3: CSVGRTGGNTEAFF; D: TRBD1; size: few; J: TRBJ1-1; V: TRBV29-1
DNA: TGCGCCAGCAGCGTCTTATCCGGGAGAAACACCGGGGAGCTGTTTTTT; CDR3: CASSVLSGRNTGELFF; D: .; size: .; J: TRBJ2-2; V: TRBV5-1
DNA: TGCAGCGTTGTATATCGGGAGGGGGCAGGCACTGAAGCTTTCTTT; CDR3: CSVVYREGAGTEAFF; D: TRBD1; size: .; J: TRBJ1-1; V: TRBV29-1
DNA: TGTGCCAGTAGTAAGGAGGGTCAGCCCCAGCATTTT; CDR3: CASSKEGQPQHF; D: .; size: few; J: TRBJ1-5; V: TRBV19
DNA: TGTGCCAGCTCACCTCTCGGGGGTTTGGAATATCCCCAGCATTTT; CDR3: CASSPLGGLEYPQHF; D: .; size: .; J: TRBJ1-5; V: TRBV18
DNA: TGTGCCAGCAGTCCAGGGGCGAGCTACGAGCAGTACTTC; CDR3: CASSPGASYEQYF; D: .; size: many; J: TRBJ2-7; V: TRBV2
DNA: TGTGCCAGCAGTTTCCACAGGGATCCCAATCAGCCCCAGCATTTT; CDR3: CASSFHRDPNQPQHF; D: .; size: .; J: TRBJ1-5; V: TRBV6-9